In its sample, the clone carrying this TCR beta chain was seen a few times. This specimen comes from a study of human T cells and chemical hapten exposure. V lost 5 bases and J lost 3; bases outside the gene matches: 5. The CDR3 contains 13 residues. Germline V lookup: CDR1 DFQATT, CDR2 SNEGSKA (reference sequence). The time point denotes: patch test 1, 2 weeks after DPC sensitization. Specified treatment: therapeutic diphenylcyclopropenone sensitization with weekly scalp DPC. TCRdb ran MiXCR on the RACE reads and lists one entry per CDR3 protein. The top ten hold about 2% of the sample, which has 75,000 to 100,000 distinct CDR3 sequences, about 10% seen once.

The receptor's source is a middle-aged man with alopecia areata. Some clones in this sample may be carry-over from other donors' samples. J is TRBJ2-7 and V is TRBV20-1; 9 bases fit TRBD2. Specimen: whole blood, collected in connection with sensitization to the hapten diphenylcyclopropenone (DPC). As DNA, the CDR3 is TGCAGTGCTGCGGGACTAGCAATCTACGAGCAGTACTTC. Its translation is CSAAGLAIYEQYF.